A selection of T cell receptor beta chains follows, all from one sample in a study of blood T cell repertoires in COVID-19. TCRdb keeps only in-frame clones here, not all; method: immunoSEQ multiplex PCR. The sample lists about 370,000 clones, around 89% seen once, with about 6.5% in the top ten. What was sequenced was peripheral blood. The receptor source for this set is a man aged 18 to 29 with active or convalescent COVID-19. Each CDR3 is given with its conserved first and last residue. A D gene is named only where the DNA matches it firmly. Size is omitted from some rows. Given values are once, few, many or a class for expanded clones.

v_call	clone_size	j_call	d_call	cdr3_nt	cdr3_aa
TRBV4-3	NA	TRBJ2-3	TRBD2	TGCGCCAGCAGCCCCCGAACGGCGGGGGGGTCCAGCACAGATACGCAGTATTTT	CASSPRTAGGSSTDTQYF
TRBV11-3	NA	TRBJ2-1	TRBD1	TGTGCCAGCAGCTCCGGGACAGAGTCCTACAATGAGCAGTTCTTC	CASSSGTESYNEQFF
TRBV9	NA	TRBJ2-3	NA	TGTGCCAGCAGCGTAGTGGAGAGAGATACGCAGTATTTT	CASSVVERDTQYF
TRBV6-6	NA	TRBJ2-1	NA	TGTGCCAGCAGTAAACCCGGGACAGAGCAGTTCTTC	CASSKPGTEQFF
TRBV9	NA	TRBJ1-5	NA	TGTGCCAGCAGCGACTCCCCGTATCAGCCCCAGCATTTT	CASSDSPYQPQHF
TRBV19	NA	TRBJ1-5	NA	TGTGCCAGTAGTATTGAGTCGGGGGGGCGGTGGCCCCAGCATTTT	CASSIESGGRWPQHF
TRBV18	NA	TRBJ2-7	TRBD1	TGTGCCAGCTCGCCAGACAGGGTTCGGGACTACGAGCAGTACTTC	CASSPDRVRDYEQYF
TRBV7-3	NA	TRBJ1-6	TRBD1	TGTGCCAGCAGCTTAATGGGGACAGCCTATAATTCACCCCTCCACTTT	CASSLMGTAYNSPLHF
TRBV28	NA	TRBJ1-2	TRBD1	TGTGCCAGCAGTTCGTTACAGGGGTTGCATGGCTACACCTTC	CASSSLQGLHGYTF
TRBV19	NA	TRBJ2-3	NA	TGTGCCAGTAGTGAGCGGATTAGCACAGATACGCAGTATTTT	CASSERISTDTQYF
TRBV19	NA	TRBJ1-1	NA	TGTGCCAGCCGGACGGGGTCAGGGGAGCTATCGCGCCTCCGGACTGAAGCTTTCTTT	CASRTGSGELSRLRTEAFF
TRBV11-2	few	TRBJ1-4	TRBD1	TGTGCCAGCAGCCCCGGACAGGGGGTCTTTGAAAAACTGTTTTTT	CASSPGQGVFEKLFF
TRBV4-3	once	TRBJ1-1	NA	TGCGCCAGCAGCCAAGAGGCGGGGGCAGGGAACACTGAAGCTTTCTTT	CASSQEAGAGNTEAFF
TRBV2	NA	TRBJ1-4	NA	TGTGCCAGCGGACTCGGGGGGCAGTCCGTACGGGAGAATGAAAAACTGTTTTTT	CASGLGGQSVRENEKLFF
TRBV5-1	NA	TRBJ2-1	NA	TGCGCCAGCAGCTTGGTGGCCGACAATGAGCAGTTCTTC	CASSLVADNEQFF
TRBV4-3	NA	TRBJ1-4	NA	TGCGCCAGCAGCCAGACCCCGAAGACGGACTCCGCAACTAATGAAAAACTGTTTTTT	CASSQTPKTDSATNEKLFF
TRBV28	NA	TRBJ1-6	NA	TGTGCCAGCAGTCGGGGGTCTGGCGGTAATTCACCCCTCCACTTT	CASSRGSGGNSPLHF
TRBV29-1	NA	TRBJ2-7	TRBD1	TGCAGCGTCGAGGACAGGGGATATTCCTACGAGCAGTACTTC	CSVEDRGYSYEQYF
TRBV28	NA	TRBJ2-2	TRBD1	TGTGCCAGCAGTACCGACAGGGTATACACCGGGGAGCTGTTTTTT	CASSTDRVYTGELFF
TRBV19	NA	TRBJ1-2	TRBD1	TGTGCCAGCAGTCCAAATGACAGGGTGGAGGATGGCTACACCTTC	CASSPNDRVEDGYTF
TRBV7-9	NA	TRBJ1-1	TRBD1	TGTGCCAGCAGCTGGGGCAGGGGGCGCGACACTGAAGCTTTCTTT	CASSWGRGRDTEAFF
TRBV5-8	NA	TRBJ2-7	TRBD1	TGTGCCAGCAGCTCCGGGACAGGGGGCTTAAACGAGCAGTACTTC	CASSSGTGGLNEQYF
TRBV3-1/TRBV3-2	NA	TRBJ1-2	NA	TGTGCCAGCAGCTTCGGGGCTAACTATGGCTACACCTTC	CASSFGANYGYTF
TRBV27	NA	TRBJ2-7	NA	TGTGCCAGCAGGCAGGACATAGTCGACGAGCAGTACTTC	CASRQDIVDEQYF
TRBV25-1	NA	TRBJ1-1	TRBD1	TGTGCCAGCAGTGCGGACAGGGGGCTGACTGAAGCTTTCTTT	CASSADRGLTEAFF
TRBV24-1	NA	TRBJ2-5	NA	TGTGCCACCAGCAAACAGGGAATGGGAGAGACCCAGTACTTC	CATSKQGMGETQYF
TRBV5-1	NA	TRBJ1-6	NA	TGCGCCAGCAGATCTTGGGCCGGTCATTCACCCCTCCACTTT	CASRSWAGHSPLHF
TRBV5-5	NA	TRBJ1-6	NA	TGTGCCAGCAGCTTGGCTGCCCCTTCGGGTCGGCCCCTCCACTTT	CASSLAAPSGRPLHF
TRBV30	once	TRBJ2-3	TRBD2	TGTGCCTGGAGGGGGGGACTAGCGATCACAGATACGCAGTATTTT	CAWRGGLAITDTQYF
TRBV5-1	NA	TRBJ1-5	NA	TGCGCCAGCAGCCTTGGACAGTCCAACAATCAGCCCCAGCATTTT	CASSLGQSNNQPQHF
TRBV6-2/TRBV6-3	NA	TRBJ1-5	NA	TGTGCCAGCAGTGACCCGGGGATTAGCAATCAGCCCCAGCATTTT	CASSDPGISNQPQHF
TRBV7-9	NA	TRBJ1-1	NA	TGTGCCAGCAGCTTTCCGGGGATCCCTGAAGCTTTCTTT	CASSFPGIPEAFF
TRBV24-1	NA	TRBJ2-1	NA	TGTGCCACCAGGGGCCAGGTTTACAATGAGCAGTTCTTC	CATRGQVYNEQFF
TRBV6-2/TRBV6-3	NA	TRBJ2-7	TRBD2	TGTGCCAGCAGTTACGGACTAGCCTTCTACGAGCAGTACTTC	CASSYGLAFYEQYF
TRBV19	NA	TRBJ2-2	TRBD1	TGTGCCAGTAGCCCACCGGGACAGGGGCTGTCCGGGGAGCTGTTTTTT	CASSPPGQGLSGELFF
TRBV2	NA	TRBJ2-3	NA	TGTGCCAGCAGTCTAGCCCCGGGAACCACAGATACGCAGTATTTT	CASSLAPGTTDTQYF
TRBV6-2/TRBV6-3	NA	TRBJ1-4	NA	TGTGCCAGCAGTCAGGACAGTCTTTCTGGAAAACTGTTTTTT	CASSQDSLSGKLFF
TRBV28	few	TRBJ1-4	NA	TGTGCCAGCAGTTTATCATTCTTCCGGGTCCAAGGAACTAATGAAAAACTGTTTTTT	CASSLSFFRVQGTNEKLFF
TRBV27	once	TRBJ1-2	NA	TGTGCCAGCAGTACCACCCTAGGCGGAGGCAGCTATGGCTACACCTTC	CASSTTLGGGSYGYTF
TRBV12-5	NA	TRBJ2-5	NA	TGTGCTAGTGGTCCCTCCCTGAGCCAAGAGACCCAGTACTTC	CASGPSLSQETQYF
TRBV7-9	NA	TRBJ2-7	TRBD1	TGTGCCAGCAGCGTCCAGCCCCGACAGGGGGGCACCTACGAGCAGTACTTC	CASSVQPRQGGTYEQYF
TRBV9	NA	TRBJ1-3	NA	TGTGCATCAGGAGGGGCTCACTCTGGAAACACCATATATTTT	CASGGAHSGNTIYF
TRBV15	NA	TRBJ2-1	NA	TGTGCCACCAGCAGAGCTGGGGGGGCATACCACAATGAGCAGTTCTTC	CATSRAGGAYHNEQFF
TRBV27	NA	TRBJ2-5	TRBD1	TGTGCCAGCAGTTTACAGGGGGCAGAGACCCAGTACTTC	CASSLQGAETQYF
TRBV19	few	TRBJ2-7	NA	TGTGCCAGTAGCCCAGGAGGCCCCCTCTACGAGCAGTACTTC	CASSPGGPLYEQYF
TRBV24-1	NA	TRBJ2-1	NA	TGTGCCATTCAAGACGCGGGTCCCTACAATGAGCAGTTCTTC	CAIQDAGPYNEQFF
TRBV5-4	once	TRBJ2-5	TRBD2	TGTGCCAGCGGACCACTGACTAGCGGGAGGGTGGACGAGACCCAGTACTTC	CASGPLTSGRVDETQYF
TRBV27	NA	TRBJ1-2	TRBD1	TGTGCCAGCAGTTGGACAGGGAGTTATGGCTACACCTTC	CASSWTGSYGYTF
TRBV27	NA	TRBJ1-5	NA	TGTGCCAGCAGTTTGGTTGGCCTGAACAGGCCCCATCAGCCCCAGCATTTT	CASSLVGLNRPHQPQHF
TRBV11-3	NA	TRBJ2-1	NA	TGTGCCAGCAGCCCGAGGGCAGGGGGGAACAATGAGCAGTTCTTC	CASSPRAGGNNEQFF
TRBV4-2	NA	TRBJ1-1	TRBD1	TGTGCCAGCAGCCACTCGGACAGGGGCACTGAAGCTTTCTTT	CASSHSDRGTEAFF
TRBV6-1	few	TRBJ1-1	TRBD1	TGTGCCAGCAGTGAGAGGGCAACAGGGGGTACACTGAACACTGAAGCTTTCTTT	CASSERATGGTLNTEAFF
TRBV27	NA	TRBJ1-1	NA	TGTGCCAGCGGGCAGGGTAATTCGGAAGCTTTCTTT	CASGQGNSEAFF
TRBV6-2/TRBV6-3	few	TRBJ1-5	TRBD1	TGTGCCAGCAGTTACCGGACAGGGTACGGAAATCAGCCCCAGCATTTT	CASSYRTGYGNQPQHF
TRBV28	NA	TRBJ1-2	NA	TGTGCCAGCAGTTTCGCGGGGAATGGGCGCTACACCTTC	CASSFAGNGRYTF